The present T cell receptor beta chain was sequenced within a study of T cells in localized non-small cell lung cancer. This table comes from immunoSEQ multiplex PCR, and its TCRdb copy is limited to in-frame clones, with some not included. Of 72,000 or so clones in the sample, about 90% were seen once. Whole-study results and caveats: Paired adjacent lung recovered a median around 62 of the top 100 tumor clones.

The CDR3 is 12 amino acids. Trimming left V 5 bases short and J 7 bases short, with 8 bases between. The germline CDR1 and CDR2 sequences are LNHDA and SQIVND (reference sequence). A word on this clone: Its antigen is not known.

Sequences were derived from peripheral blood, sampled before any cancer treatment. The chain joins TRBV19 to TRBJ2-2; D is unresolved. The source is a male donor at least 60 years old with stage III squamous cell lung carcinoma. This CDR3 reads CASSPTIGELFF. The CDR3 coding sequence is TGTGCCAGTAGTCCCACGATCGGGGAGCTGTTTTTT.